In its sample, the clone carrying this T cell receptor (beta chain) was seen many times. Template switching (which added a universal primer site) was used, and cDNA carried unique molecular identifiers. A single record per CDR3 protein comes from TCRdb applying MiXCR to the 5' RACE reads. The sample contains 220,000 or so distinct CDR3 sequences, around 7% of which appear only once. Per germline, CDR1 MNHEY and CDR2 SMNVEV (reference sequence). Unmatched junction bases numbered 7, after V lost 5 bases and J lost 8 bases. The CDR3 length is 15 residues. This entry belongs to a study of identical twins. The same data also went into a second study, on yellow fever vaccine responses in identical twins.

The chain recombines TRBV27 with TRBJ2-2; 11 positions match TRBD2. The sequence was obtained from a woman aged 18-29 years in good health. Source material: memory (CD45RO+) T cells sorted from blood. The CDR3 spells CASSLRTSGRGELFF. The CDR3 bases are TGTGCCAGCAGTCTCAGGACTAGCGGGCGGGGGGAGCTGTTTTTT.